This TCR beta chain was captured in a study of T cells in women clearing cervical HPV infection. Trimming at V came to 2 bases and at J to 8 bases, leaving 6 bases not matched to a gene. The CDR3 runs to 14 residues. CDR1 GTSNPN and CDR2 SVGIG come from the germline V gene (reference sequence). Sequencing was performed with immunoSEQ multiplex PCR; in TCRdb, only in-frame clones are kept and a portion is missing. This sample's table reports tens of thousands of clones. A note on this clone: The missing CDR3 end, 3 residues past where the read stops, is filled in from the germline J gene.

All donors had a single incident cervical HPV16 infection, not prevalent. The source is a woman aged 18 to 75 with a cervical HPV16 infection that either progressed to CIN3+ or cleared (not recorded which). The gene calls are TRBV30 and TRBJ1-4, with 9 positions matching TRBD1. Material for sequencing was blood buffy coat. CDR3 bases read: TGTGCCTGGAGTAAGGACAGGGGACGCGAAAAA. Amino acids: CAWSKDRGREK. The CDR3 in its entirety is CAWSKDRGREKLFF.